The 6 T cell receptor beta chains reported below all come from one sample, sequenced in a study of the immune and genomic landscape of osteosarcoma. The assay was immunoSEQ multiplex PCR, and TCRdb's table has in-frame clones only and misses some. The table lists around 730 clones, approximately 75% of them singletons. Sequences were obtained from primary tumor tissue from the femur. The receptors were gathered from a man aged 25-40 years with osteosarcoma.

The gene calls are TRBV5-1 and TRBJ2-1, with TRBD2 identical over 10 bases. The CDR3 extends over 17 amino acids. CDR1 and CDR2 (germline): SGHRS, YFSETQ. V shed 0 bases, J shed 4 bases, and the junction held 7 bases outside the gene matches. In DNA, the CDR3 is TGCGCCAGCAGCTTGGACCCCCGGACTAGCGGATACAATGAGCAGTTCTTC. Residues: CASSLDPRTSGYNEQFF.

The chain joins TRBV30 to TRBJ2-1, with TRBD2 as a possible D gene (6 bases). The germline CDR1 and CDR2 sequences are GTSNPN and SVGIG (reference sequence). CDR3 size: 13 residues. Trimming cost V 5 bases and J 4 bases, with 12 bases left between them. The CDR3 DNA is TGTGCCTGGGACGCTGGGGGGTACAATGAGCAGTTCTTC. Amino acids: CAWDAGGYNEQFF.

V and J are TRBV6-4 and TRBJ2-3; 12 nucleotides match TRBD2. Trimming at V came to 5 bases and at J to 5 bases, leaving 8 bases not matched to a gene. Germline V gene data show CDR1 as MRHNA and CDR2 as SNTAGT. The CDR3 has 16 residues. The DNA of the CDR3 is TGTGCCAGCAGTAGACTAGCGGGGGAATCTGGAGATACGCAGTATTTT. This encodes CASSRLAGESGDTQYF.

CDR3 DNA: TGCGCCAGCAGCCAATCTATAGGAAGCTCCGATACGCAGTATTTT. This translates into CASSQSIGSSDTQYF. The chain employs TRBV4-3 and TRBJ2-3; D ambiguous. Germline V gene lookup returns CDR1 LGHNA and CDR2 YSLEER. The V and J ends lost 2 bases and 6 bases respectively, with 15 bases between them. The CDR3 is made up of 15 amino acids.

The chain couples TRBV4-3 to TRBJ2-7; tentatively, D is TRBD1 or TRBD2 (5 bases each). V lost 3 bases to trimming and J lost 6 bases, with 12 bases between them. The CDR3 extends over 13 amino acids. Germline V gene lookup returns CDR1 LGHNA and CDR2 YSLEER. The CDR3 nucleotides read TGCGCCAGCAGCCACCGAGAGGGGCTCGAGCAGTACTTC. This sequence encodes CASSHREGLEQYF.

The chain has TRBV11-2 and TRBJ2-3; 9 bases line up with TRBD1. V lost 0 bases to trimming and J lost 7 bases; unmatched junction nucleotides: 8. Germline-derived CDR1 and CDR2 are SGHAT and FQNNGV. This CDR3 region has 16 residues. The CDR3 nucleotides read TGTGCCAGCAGCTTAGATCTTACAGGGGGCATAAATACGCAGTATTTT. Translated: CASSLDLTGGINTQYF.